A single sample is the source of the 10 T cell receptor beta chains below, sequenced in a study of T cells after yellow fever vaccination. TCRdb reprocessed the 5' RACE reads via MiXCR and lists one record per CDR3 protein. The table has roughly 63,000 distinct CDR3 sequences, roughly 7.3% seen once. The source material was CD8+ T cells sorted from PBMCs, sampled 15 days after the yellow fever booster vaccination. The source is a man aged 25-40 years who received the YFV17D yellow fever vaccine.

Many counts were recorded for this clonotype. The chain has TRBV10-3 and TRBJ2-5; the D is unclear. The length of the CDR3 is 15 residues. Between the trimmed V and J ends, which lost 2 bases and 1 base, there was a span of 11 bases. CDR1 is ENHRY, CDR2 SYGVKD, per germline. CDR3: CAISEGVSTQETQYF. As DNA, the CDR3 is TGTGCCATCAGTGAGGGGGTTAGTACCCAAGAGACCCAGTACTTC.

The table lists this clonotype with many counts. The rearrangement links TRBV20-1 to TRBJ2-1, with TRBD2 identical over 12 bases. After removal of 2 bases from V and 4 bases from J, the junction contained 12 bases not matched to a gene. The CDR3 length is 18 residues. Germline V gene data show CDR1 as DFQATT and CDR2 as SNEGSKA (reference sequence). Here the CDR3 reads CSARSGLAGGQGYNEQFF. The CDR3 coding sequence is TGCAGTGCTAGAAGTGGGCTAGCGGGAGGGCAGGGGTACAATGAGCAGTTCTTC.

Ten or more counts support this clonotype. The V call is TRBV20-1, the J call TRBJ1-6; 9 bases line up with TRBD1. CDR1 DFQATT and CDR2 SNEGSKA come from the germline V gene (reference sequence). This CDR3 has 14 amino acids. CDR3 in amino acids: CNPSGDREISPLHF. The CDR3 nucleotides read TGCAACCCCTCCGGGGACAGGGAGATCTCACCCCTCCACTTT.

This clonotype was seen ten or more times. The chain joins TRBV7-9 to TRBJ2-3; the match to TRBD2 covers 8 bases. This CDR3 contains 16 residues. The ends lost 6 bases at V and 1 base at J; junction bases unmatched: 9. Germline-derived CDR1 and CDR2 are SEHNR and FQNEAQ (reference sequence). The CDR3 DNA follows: TGTGCCAGCAGGGACGGACGGGGGGGTGGCACAGATACGCAGTATTTT. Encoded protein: CASRDGRGGGTDTQYF.

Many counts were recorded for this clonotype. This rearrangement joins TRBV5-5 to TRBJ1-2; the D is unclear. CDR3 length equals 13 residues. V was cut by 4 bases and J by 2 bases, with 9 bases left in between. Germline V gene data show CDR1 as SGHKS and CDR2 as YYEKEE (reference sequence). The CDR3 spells CASSPLTNYGYTF. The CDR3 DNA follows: TGTGCCAGCAGCCCGTTGACCAACTATGGCTACACCTTC.

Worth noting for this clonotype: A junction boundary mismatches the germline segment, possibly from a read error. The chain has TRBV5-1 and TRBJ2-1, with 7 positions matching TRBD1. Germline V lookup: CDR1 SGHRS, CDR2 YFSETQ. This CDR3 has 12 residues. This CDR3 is CASSADRAEQIF. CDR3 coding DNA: TGCGCCAGCAGCGCCGACAGGGCTGAGCAGATCTTC.

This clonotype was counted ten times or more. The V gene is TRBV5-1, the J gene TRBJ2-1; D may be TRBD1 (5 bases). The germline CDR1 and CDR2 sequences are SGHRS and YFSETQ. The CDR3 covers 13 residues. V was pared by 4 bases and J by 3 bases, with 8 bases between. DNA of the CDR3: TGCGCCAGCAGCCAGGGCTACTACAATGAGCAGTTCTTC. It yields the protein CASSQGYYNEQFF.

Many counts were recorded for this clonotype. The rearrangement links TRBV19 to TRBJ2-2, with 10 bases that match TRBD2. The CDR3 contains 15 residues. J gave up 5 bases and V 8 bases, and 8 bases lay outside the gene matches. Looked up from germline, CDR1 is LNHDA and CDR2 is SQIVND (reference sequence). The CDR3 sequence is CASLGSGLATGELFF. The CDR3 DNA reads TGTGCCAGTCTAGGTTCGGGACTAGCGACCGGGGAGCTGTTTTTT.

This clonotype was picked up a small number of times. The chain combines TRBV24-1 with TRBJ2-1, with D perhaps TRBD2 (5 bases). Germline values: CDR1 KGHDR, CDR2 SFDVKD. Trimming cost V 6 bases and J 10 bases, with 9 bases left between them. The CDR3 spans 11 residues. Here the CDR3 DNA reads TGTGCCACCAGTAGAGGGCCGGAGCAGTTCTTC. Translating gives CATSRGPEQFF.

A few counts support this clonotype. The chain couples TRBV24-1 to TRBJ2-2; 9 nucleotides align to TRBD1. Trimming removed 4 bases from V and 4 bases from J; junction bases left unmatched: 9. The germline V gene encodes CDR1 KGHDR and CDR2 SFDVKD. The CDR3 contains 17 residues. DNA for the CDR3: TGTGCCACCAGTGACCGACAGGGGGAATATCGCACCGGGGAGCTGTTTTTT. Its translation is CATSDRQGEYRTGELFF.